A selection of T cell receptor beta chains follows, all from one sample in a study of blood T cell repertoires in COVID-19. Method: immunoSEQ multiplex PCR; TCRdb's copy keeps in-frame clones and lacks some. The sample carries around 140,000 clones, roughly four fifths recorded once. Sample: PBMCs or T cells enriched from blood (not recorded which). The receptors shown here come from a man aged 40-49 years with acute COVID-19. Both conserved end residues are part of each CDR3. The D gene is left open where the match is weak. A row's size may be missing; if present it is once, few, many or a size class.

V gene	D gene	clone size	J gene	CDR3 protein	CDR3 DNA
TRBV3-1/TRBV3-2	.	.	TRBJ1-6	CASSQESSPLHF	TGTGCCAGCAGCCAAGAGAGTTCACCCCTCCACTTT
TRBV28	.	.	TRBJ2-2	CASSLNTGELFF	TGTGCCAGCAGTCTGAACACCGGGGAGCTGTTTTTT
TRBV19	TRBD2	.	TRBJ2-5	CASSTTGGQETQYF	TGTGCCAGTAGTACAACGGGGGGGCAAGAGACCCAGTACTTC
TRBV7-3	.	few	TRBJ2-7	CASSLGTGGFYEQYF	TGTGCCAGCAGCCTTGGGACGGGGGGCTTCTACGAGCAGTACTTC
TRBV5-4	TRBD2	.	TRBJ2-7	CASSLGTRVDEQYF	TGTGCCAGCAGCTTGGGGACTAGAGTGGACGAGCAGTACTTC
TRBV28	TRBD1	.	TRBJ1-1	CASGTGTGFMNTEAFF	TGTGCCAGCGGTACCGGGACAGGATTCATGAACACTGAAGCTTTCTTT
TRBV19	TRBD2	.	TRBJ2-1	CASSKEGGNEQFF	TGTGCCAGTAGTAAAGAGGGAGGGAATGAGCAGTTCTTC
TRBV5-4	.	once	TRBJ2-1	CASSGLDGGEQFF	TGTGCCAGCAGCGGATTGGATGGCGGGGAGCAGTTCTTC
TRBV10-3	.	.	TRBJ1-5	CATNRDTNQPQHF	TGTGCCACCAACCGGGACACTAATCAGCCCCAGCATTTT
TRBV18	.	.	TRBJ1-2	CASAPVGDYGYTF	TGTGCCAGCGCCCCCGTAGGGGACTATGGCTACACCTTC
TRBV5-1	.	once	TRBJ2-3	CASKPSPEDTQYF	TGCGCCAGCAAACCCTCCCCCGAGGATACGCAGTATTTT
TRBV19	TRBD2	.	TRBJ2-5	CASSIAIAGAGETQYF	TGTGCCAGTAGTATCGCGATAGCGGGGGCGGGAGAGACCCAGTACTTC
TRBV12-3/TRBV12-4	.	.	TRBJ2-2	CASTSGGELFF	TGTGCCAGCACCTCCGGGGGGGAGCTGTTTTTT
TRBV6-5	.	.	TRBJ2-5	CASSRGFEETQYF	TGTGCCAGCAGTCGAGGGTTCGAAGAGACCCAGTACTTC
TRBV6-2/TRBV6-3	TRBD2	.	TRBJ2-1	CASSSGLAGVNEQFF	TGTGCCAGCAGTTCCGGACTAGCGGGGGTCAATGAGCAGTTCTTC
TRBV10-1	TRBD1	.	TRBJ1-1	CASSGTGADTEAFF	TGCGCCAGCAGCGGGACAGGGGCGGACACTGAAGCTTTCTTT
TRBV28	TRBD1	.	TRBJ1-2	CASTPPGQGHGYTF	TGTGCCAGCACCCCCCCCGGACAGGGTCATGGCTACACCTTC
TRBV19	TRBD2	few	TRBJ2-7	CASSIMTSGPYEQYF	TGTGCCAGTAGTATTATGACTAGCGGGCCTTACGAGCAGTACTTC
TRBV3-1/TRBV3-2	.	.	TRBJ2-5	CASSQDSAAWANQETQYF	TGTGCCAGCAGCCAAGACTCGGCAGCCTGGGCGAACCAAGAGACCCAGTACTTC
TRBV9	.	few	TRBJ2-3	CASSVTRATDTQYF	TGTGCCAGCAGCGTAACGCGAGCGACCGATACGCAGTATTTT
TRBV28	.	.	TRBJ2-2	CASPGLNTGELFF	TGTGCCAGCCCCGGACTGAACACCGGGGAGCTGTTTTTT
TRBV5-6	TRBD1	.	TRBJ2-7	CASSPPMTGGNEQYF	TGTGCCAGCAGCCCACCTATGACAGGGGGCAACGAGCAGTACTTC
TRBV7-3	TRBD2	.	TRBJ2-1	CASSVTSGVYNEQFF	TGTGCCAGCAGCGTGACTAGCGGGGTTTACAATGAGCAGTTCTTC
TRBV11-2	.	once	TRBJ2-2	CASSLQGATGELFF	TGTGCCAGCAGCTTACAGGGTGCCACCGGGGAGCTGTTTTTT
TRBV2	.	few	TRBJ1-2	CASSAGGVYGYTF	TGTGCCAGCAGTGCCGGGGGAGTCTATGGCTACACCTTC
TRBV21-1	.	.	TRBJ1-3	CASSKVAEGVGNTIYF	TGTGCCAGCAGCAAAGTAGCTGAAGGGGTCGGAAACACCATATATTTT
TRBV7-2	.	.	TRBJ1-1	CASSLQGRVNTEAFF	TGTGCCAGCAGCCTTCAGGGAAGGGTGAACACTGAAGCTTTCTTT
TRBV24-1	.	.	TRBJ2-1	CATSDTSSVDEQFF	TGTGCCACCAGTGATACCAGTAGCGTTGATGAGCAGTTCTTC
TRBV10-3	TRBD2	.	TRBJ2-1	CAIQDESGRDEQFF	TGTGCCATCCAGGATGAGAGCGGGAGGGATGAGCAGTTCTTC
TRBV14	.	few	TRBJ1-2	CASSPHHGGWGGYTF	TGTGCCAGCAGCCCCCACCACGGGGGGTGGGGTGGCTACACCTTC
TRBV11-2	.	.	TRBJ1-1	CASSLDPGEDTEAFF	TGTGCCAGCAGCTTAGATCCGGGGGAGGATACTGAAGCTTTCTTT
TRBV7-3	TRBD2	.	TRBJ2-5	CASSFSPGGQETQYF	TGTGCCAGCAGCTTTTCCCCGGGGGGACAAGAGACCCAGTACTTC
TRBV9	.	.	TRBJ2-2	CASSVGQGGTGELFF	TGTGCCAGCAGCGTAGGGCAGGGGGGCACCGGGGAGCTGTTTTTT
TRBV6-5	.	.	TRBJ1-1	CASSLWGGTEAFF	TGTGCCAGCAGTCTGTGGGGGGGCACTGAAGCTTTCTTT
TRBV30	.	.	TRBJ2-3	CAWSKGGGTDTQYF	TGTGCCTGGAGTAAGGGGGGGGGCACAGATACGCAGTATTTT
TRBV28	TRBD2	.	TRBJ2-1	CASSTQTSASSYNEQFF	TGTGCCAGCAGCACTCAGACTAGCGCCAGCTCCTACAATGAGCAGTTCTTC
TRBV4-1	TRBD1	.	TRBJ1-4	CASSQAPGQTNEKLFF	TGCGCCAGCAGCCAAGCCCCGGGACAGACCAATGAAAAACTGTTTTTT
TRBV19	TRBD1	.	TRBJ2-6	CASRTTGIWANVLTF	TGTGCCAGTAGGACGACAGGGATTTGGGCCAACGTCCTGACTTTC
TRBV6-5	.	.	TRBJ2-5	CASSYYFSETQYF	TGTGCCAGCAGTTATTACTTTTCGGAGACCCAGTACTTC
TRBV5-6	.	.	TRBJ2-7	CASTLPRAGDEQYF	TGTGCCAGCACCCTTCCCAGGGCTGGTGACGAGCAGTACTTC
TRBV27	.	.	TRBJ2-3	CASSYQTSTDTQYF	TGTGCCAGCAGTTACCAAACTAGCACAGATACGCAGTATTTT
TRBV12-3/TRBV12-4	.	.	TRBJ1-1	CASTRRGNTEAFF	TGTGCCAGCACCCGTCGGGGGAACACTGAAGCTTTCTTT
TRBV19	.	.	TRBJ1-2	CASSVKYGYTF	TGTGCCAGTAGTGTCAAATATGGCTACACCTTC
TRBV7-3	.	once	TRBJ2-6	CASSLGGTSGANVLTF	TGTGCCAGCAGCTTAGGTGGGACATCAGGGGCCAACGTCCTGACTTTC
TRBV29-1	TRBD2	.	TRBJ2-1	CSVGGSGDFSSYNEQFF	TGCAGCGTTGGTGGTAGCGGGGACTTTAGCTCCTACAATGAGCAGTTCTTC
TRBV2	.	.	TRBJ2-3	CASTYFGGPEDTQYF	TGTGCCAGCACCTACTTCGGTGGGCCCGAAGATACGCAGTATTTT
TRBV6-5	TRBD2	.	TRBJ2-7	CASSYSSGRSYEQYF	TGTGCCAGCAGTTATTCGAGCGGGAGAAGCTACGAGCAGTACTTC
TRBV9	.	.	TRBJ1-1	CASSVDGDTEAFF	TGTGCCAGCAGCGTAGACGGGGACACTGAAGCTTTCTTT
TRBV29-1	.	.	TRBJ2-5	CSVDTGWGMAQYF	TGCAGCGTTGATACGGGGTGGGGAATGGCCCAGTACTTC
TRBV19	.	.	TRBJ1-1	CASSMGQLLEAFF	TGTGCCAGTAGTATGGGCCAGCTGCTAGAAGCTTTCTTT
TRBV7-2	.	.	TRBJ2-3	CASSLGGPEDTQYF	TGTGCCAGCAGCTTAGGGGGCCCGGAAGATACGCAGTATTTT